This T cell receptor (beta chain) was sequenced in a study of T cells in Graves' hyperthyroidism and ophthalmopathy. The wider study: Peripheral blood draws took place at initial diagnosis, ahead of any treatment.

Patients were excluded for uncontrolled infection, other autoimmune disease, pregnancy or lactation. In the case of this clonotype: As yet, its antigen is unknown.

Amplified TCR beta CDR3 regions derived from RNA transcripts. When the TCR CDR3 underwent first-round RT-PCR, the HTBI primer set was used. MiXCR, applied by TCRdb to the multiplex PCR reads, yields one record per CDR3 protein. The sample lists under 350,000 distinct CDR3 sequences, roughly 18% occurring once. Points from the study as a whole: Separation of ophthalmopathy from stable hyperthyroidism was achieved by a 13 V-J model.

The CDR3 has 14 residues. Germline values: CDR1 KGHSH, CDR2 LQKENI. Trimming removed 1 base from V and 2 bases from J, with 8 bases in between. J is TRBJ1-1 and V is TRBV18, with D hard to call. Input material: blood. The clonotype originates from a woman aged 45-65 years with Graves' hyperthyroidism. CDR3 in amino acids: CASSPLPGNTEAFF. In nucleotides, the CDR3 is TGTGCCAGCTCACCACTGCCGGGAAACACTGAAGCTTTCTTT.